This passage covers 9 T cell receptor beta chains from one sample sequenced in a study of response to subunit inactivated influenza vaccine. TCRdb re-called the RT-PCR reads through MiXCR, storing one row per CDR3 protein. Among 280,000 or so distinct CDR3 sequences listed, 21% were seen once. The sequenced sample was PBMCs from blood, obtained approximately 20 months after vaccination. Receptor source: a man between 50 and 69 years old who received an inactivated influenza vaccine.

In its sample, this clonotype was seen many times. The J gene is TRBJ1-5, the V gene TRBV12-3 or TRBV12-4; D is unclear. The CDR3 consists of 15 residues. V gave up 6 bases and J gave up 1 base, with 13 bases separating them. CDR3 loop: CASSNEGLSNQPQHF. CDR3 nucleotides: TGTGCCAGCAGCAATGAGGGTCTGAGCAATCAGCCCCAGCATTTT.

J is TRBJ2-7 and V is TRBV20-1; D may be TRBD2 (5 bases). Looked up from germline, CDR1 is DFQATT and CDR2 is SNEGSKA (reference sequence). The CDR3 loop spans 15 amino acids. V dropped 0 bases and J dropped 4 bases, with 16 bases sitting between them. CDR3 sequence: CSARDTQRGLYEQYF. The CDR3 DNA reads as TGCAGTGCTAGAGATACACAGCGCGGGCTTTACGAGCAGTACTTC.

This clonotype was seen only a few times. This sequence joins TRBV5-4 and TRBJ1-1, with unresolved D. Germline CDR1 is SGHNT and CDR2 is YYREEE (reference sequence). V shed 4 bases and J shed 1 base, with 14 bases lying between them. This CDR3 is built from 15 residues. The DNA for the CDR3 is TGTGCCAGCAGCAAAAGACTTCAAGGGAACACTGAAGCTTTCTTT. Translated: CASSKRLQGNTEAFF.

V usage is TRBV5-4 and J usage is TRBJ1-2; TRBD1 is a possible D gene (5 bases). This CDR3 has 16 residues. Germline CDR1 reads SGHNT; CDR2 reads YYREEE (reference sequence). Trimming pared 4 bases from V and 2 bases from J, leaving 18 bases between. CDR3 bases: TGTGCCAGCAGCGCCATGGGGGGACCGACGAACTATGGCTACACCTTC. Translation: CASSAMGGPTNYGYTF.

This clonotype was counted a few times. This chain connects TRBV5-6 to TRBJ2-1, with TRBD1 matching 9 bases. After removal of 0 bases from V and 6 bases from J, the junction contained 13 bases not matched to a gene. The CDR3 totals 18 residues. CDR1 and CDR2 (germline): SGHDT, YYEEEE. CDR3 nucleotides: TGTGCCAGCAGCTTGGTTCGTTTCCGGGACAGGGACCTCAATGAGCAGTTCTTC. This encodes CASSLVRFRDRDLNEQFF.

This clonotype was detected only a few times. The rearrangement links TRBV4-1 to TRBJ1-3; unclear D gene. Trimming cost V 3 bases and J 0 bases, with 6 bases left between them. Germline V gene sequence: CDR1 MGHRA, CDR2 YSYEKL. There are 14 residues in the CDR3. The DNA for the CDR3 is TGCGCCAGCAGCCATGTTAGCTCTGGAAACACCATATATTTT. It yields the protein CASSHVSSGNTIYF.

This clonotype was seen more than once but under ten times. An end of the junction differs from the germline gene, which may be a read error. This chain joins TRBV7-7 and TRBJ2-7; TRBD1 aligns across 9 bases. The CDR3 extends over 18 amino acids. In germline, CDR1 is SSHAT, CDR2 FNYEAQ (reference sequence). CDR3 in DNA: TGTGCTAGCAGCCGGTGGGACAGGGAATCTACCAGATCCTACGAGCAGTACTTC. It encodes CASSRWDRESTRSYEQYF.

The rearrangement links TRBV27 to TRBJ2-3; no firm D call. Trimming removed 2 bases at V and 1 base at J, with 4 bases between. The CDR3 spans 13 residues. Germline loops: CDR1 MNHEY, CDR2 SMNVEV (reference sequence). In DNA, the CDR3 is TGTGCCAGCAGTTTAAAGCGCACAGATACGCAGTATTTT. As protein: CASSLKRTDTQYF.

This clonotype showed up just a few times. The chain combines TRBV12-3 or TRBV12-4 with TRBJ2-1, with D perhaps TRBD1 (6 bases). The CDR3 length is 13 residues. V shed 8 bases and J shed 6 bases, with 14 bases lying between them. In nucleotides, the CDR3 is TGTGCCAGCGGTACAGGGATGGGCAATGAGCAGTTCTTC. Translating gives CASGTGMGNEQFF.